The 22 T cell receptor beta chains below all came from one sample that was sequenced in a study of T cell clusters in autoimmune cytopenias. One tube held mixed TRB-A and TRB-B primer pools for touch-down PCR. Using the multiplex PCR reads, TCRdb records one entry per CDR3 protein without DNA. The table lists over 6,000 distinct CDR3 sequences, with less than 40% in the top ten. Each sample's input was around 250 ng genomic DNA, some 38,000 genome equivalents. Another study also made use of these data, one on T cell repertoires in aging, cancer and after chemotherapy.

The sequenced material came from peripheral blood. These receptor sequences come from a human donor in good health.

This chain links TRBV6-1 with TRBJ2-3; TCRdb returns TRBD2, unconfirmable since there is no DNA. The germline gives CDR1 MNHNS, CDR2 SASEGT. The CDR3 runs to 16 residues. The CDR3 loop reads CASSEVASGGTDTQYF.

The rearrangement links TRBV15 to TRBJ2-4; TCRdb's D call of TRBD1 is untestable without DNA. There are 13 residues in the CDR3. CDR1 is LNHNV and CDR2 is YYDKDF in the germline V gene (reference sequence). CDR3 residues: CATSRAGVDIQYF.

According to its frequency, this clonotype is medium-sized. This chain links TRBV19 with TRBJ2-3; the TRBD1 assignment by TCRdb is unverifiable without DNA. Germline loops: CDR1 LNHDA, CDR2 SQIVND (reference sequence). This CDR3 region has 15 residues. CDR3 amino acids: CASSITLTSTDTQYF.

This chain joins TRBV27 and TRBJ2-3; checking the TCRdb D call of TRBD1 is not possible without DNA. The germline gives CDR1 MNHEY, CDR2 SMNVEV (reference sequence). The CDR3 runs 15 residues. CDR3 protein: CASSLSPRVTDTQYF.

The chain couples TRBV19 to TRBJ1-5; TCRdb's D call, TRBD1, is unchecked because there is no DNA. The CDR3 is 16 residues long. Germline CDR1 reads LNHDA; CDR2 reads SQIVND (reference sequence). CDR3 loop: CASSPQRLRGDQPQHF.

This chain joins TRBV12-3 or TRBV12-4 and TRBJ2-2. The CDR3 extends over 14 amino acids. The chain's CDR3 is CASSLAAPAGELFF.

This clonotype is labeled medium-sized (0.01 to 0.1%) based on frequency. The rearrangement joins TRBV19 to TRBJ2-6. This CDR3 has 14 amino acids. CDR1 LNHDA and CDR2 SQIVND come from the germline V gene (reference sequence). Here the CDR3 reads CASRHISGANVLTF. The full variable domain, in which reference TRBV19 and TRBJ2-6 provide the parts outside the CDR3, is DGGITQSPKYLFRKEGQNVTLSCEQNLNHDAMYWYRQDPGQGLRLIYYSQIVNDFQKGDIAEGYSVSREKKESFPLTVTSAQKNPTAFYLCASRHISGANVLTFGAGSRLTVL.

The genes are TRBV18 and TRBJ2-2. This CDR3 spans 14 amino acids. CDR1 KGHSH and CDR2 LQKENI come from the germline V gene. CDR3: CASSPPKNTGELFF.

V gene TRBV5-6 combines with J gene TRBJ2-1; TCRdb picks TRBD1, but there is no DNA to check that call. Looked up from germline, CDR1 is SGHDT and CDR2 is YYEEEE. The CDR3 spans 16 residues. The CDR3 loop reads CASSLGRDRAFNEQFF.

The rearrangement joins TRBV6-5 to TRBJ2-5; no DNA is available, so the TRBD1 call from TCRdb remains unchecked. The length of the CDR3 is 13 residues. Germline V gene sequence: CDR1 MNHEY, CDR2 SVGAGI. The CDR3 sequence is CASTLGGMETQYF.

V gene TRBV5-6 combines with J gene TRBJ1-2. This CDR3 is built from 13 residues. The V gene's germline CDR1 is SGHDT and CDR2 YYEEEE. CDR3 sequence: CASSLSAVHGYTF.

Frequency places this clonotype as medium-sized. The chain combines TRBV29-1 with TRBJ2-2; the D call from TCRdb, TRBD1, cannot be confirmed without DNA. CDR1 and CDR2 (germline): SQVTM, ANQGSEA. This CDR3 region has 14 residues. Here the CDR3 reads CSVAEGASTGELFF.

The rearrangement links TRBV18 to TRBJ2-5; TCRdb designates TRBD1, a call that cannot be tested without DNA. The CDR3 loop spans 15 amino acids. CDR1 KGHSH and CDR2 LQKENI come from the germline V gene. CDR3 protein: CASSPRAGEGETQYF.

Judged by frequency, this clonotype is medium-sized (0.01 to 0.1%). V is TRBV19 and J is TRBJ2-2. The CDR3 length is 14 residues. Germline V gives CDR1 LNHDA, CDR2 SQIVND (reference sequence). CDR3 loop: CATRTGANTGELFF.

This rearrangement joins TRBV6-1 to TRBJ1-1; TCRdb lists TRBD1, though no DNA is available to test this call. In germline, CDR1 is MNHNS, CDR2 SASEGT. The CDR3 extends over 14 amino acids. The CDR3 spells CASSMLRDPPEAFF.

This clonotype registers medium-sized (0.01 to 0.1%) by frequency. The rearrangement uses TRBV30 and TRBJ2-6. The CDR3 has 15 residues. The germline gives CDR1 GTSNPN, CDR2 SVGIG (reference sequence). CDR3 sequence: CAWSVSGLGANVLTF.

According to its frequency, this clonotype is medium-sized. The rearrangement links TRBV15 to TRBJ2-3; TCRdb names TRBD2, which stays unverified in the absence of DNA. CDR3 size: 20 residues. Germline-derived CDR1 and CDR2 are LNHNV and YYDKDF (reference sequence). The CDR3 loop is CATSAHTPRTSGPSTDTQYF.

This clonotype is classed as medium-sized by frequency. This sequence joins TRBV29-1 and TRBJ2-7. The CDR3 length is 12 residues. The germline V gene has CDR1 SQVTM and CDR2 ANQGSEA. The CDR3 sequence: CSVRVASYEQYF.

The rearrangement links TRBV19 to TRBJ1-5. The CDR3 totals 18 residues. Germline CDR1 and CDR2: LNHDA and SQIVND (reference sequence). The CDR3: CASLSRLNARFSNQPQHF.

V gene TRBV5-5 combines with J gene TRBJ1-1; TCRdb designates TRBD1, a call that cannot be tested without DNA. The CDR3 length is 14 residues. Germline V gene lookup returns CDR1 SGHKS and CDR2 YYEKEE (reference sequence). The CDR3 region is CASSPGEMNTEAFF.

V and J are TRBV5-1 and TRBJ2-5; TCRdb proposes TRBD1, but this gene call is untestable without DNA. The CDR3 covers 14 residues. Germline V gives CDR1 SGHRS, CDR2 YFSETQ. CDR3 sequence reads: CASSLVGQGETQYF.

This chain connects TRBV6-6 to TRBJ2-1; the D call of TRBD1 rests on TCRdb alone, since no DNA is present to check it. The CDR3 is 15 amino acids. Germline lookup yields CDR1 MNHNY and CDR2 SVGAGI (reference sequence). The CDR3 is CASRNGTGVYNEQFF.